The T cell receptor (beta chain) under discussion was sequenced for a study of cytotoxic CD8 clonotypes in ibrutinib-treated CLL. Background on the study: More than 9 relapsed/refractory, 15 treatment-naive; roughly 17 IGHV unmutated.

This clone was seen just once. No antigen is known for it. Data came from immunoSEQ multiplex PCR; TCRdb stores just in-frame clones and leaves some out. This table has around 70,000 clones, roughly nine tenths appearing once. The authors obtained around 2 micrograms of genomic DNA from cryopreserved PBMCs for TCR beta libraries. Germline loops: CDR1 SGHRS, CDR2 YFSETQ. Between the trimmed V and J ends, which lost 4 bases and 8 bases, there was a span of 15 bases. The CDR3 totals 13 residues. Study findings and constraints: Clonality grew at ibrutinib response; at progression, it decreased back toward baseline. Baseline clonality, above age-matched healthy donor levels, tracked circulating CD8+ T-cell counts.

Sequenced here: PBMCs, sampled after 12 months of ibrutinib treatment. This receptor was taken from a human donor with chronic lymphocytic leukemia. V usage is TRBV5-1 and J usage is TRBJ1-1, with D unresolved. DNA of the CDR3: TGCGCCAGCAGCCCCGATGTGGTTGGGGAAGCTTTCTTT. It specifies CASSPDVVGEAFF.